The sequence of this T cell receptor beta chain was determined in a study of human T cells and chemical hapten exposure. As for time point: patch test 2, 6 weeks after DPC sensitization. Regarding treatment: therapeutic diphenylcyclopropenone sensitization with weekly scalp DPC. About this clonotype itself: This may arise from a read error, as a much more abundant clone is one base away.

TCRdb used MiXCR to reprocess the RACE reads, holding one entry per CDR3 protein. The profile shows around 360,000 distinct CDR3 sequences, under 6.5% of them singletons. This CDR3 has 15 residues. The chain couples TRBV12-3 or TRBV12-4 to TRBJ1-5; 9 bases are a match to TRBD1. This sequence was found in a woman between 18 and 29 years old with alopecia areata. Some clones in this sample may be carry-over from other donors' samples. The sequences come from whole blood, collected in connection with sensitization to the hapten diphenylcyclopropenone (DPC). The chain's CDR3 is CTSANRDRENQPQHF. As DNA, the CDR3 is TGTACCAGCGCTAACCGGGACAGGGAGAACCAGCCCCAGCATTTT.